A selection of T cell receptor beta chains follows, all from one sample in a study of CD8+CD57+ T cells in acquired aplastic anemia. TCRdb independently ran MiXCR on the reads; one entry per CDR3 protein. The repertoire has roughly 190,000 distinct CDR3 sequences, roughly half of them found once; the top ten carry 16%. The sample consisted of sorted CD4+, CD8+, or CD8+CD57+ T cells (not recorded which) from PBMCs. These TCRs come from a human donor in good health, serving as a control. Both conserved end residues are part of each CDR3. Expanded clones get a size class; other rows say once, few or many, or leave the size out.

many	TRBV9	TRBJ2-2	CASSVGGNTGELFF
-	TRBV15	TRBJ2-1	CATSTGTGSYNEQFF
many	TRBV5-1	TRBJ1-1	CASSLGQGITEAFF
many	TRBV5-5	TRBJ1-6	CASSIGTGNNSPLHF
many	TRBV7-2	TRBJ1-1	CASSFSGGTGGAFF
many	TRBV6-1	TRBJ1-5	CASSGQGFSNQPQHF
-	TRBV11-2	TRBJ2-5	CASSLKDPWGEETQYF
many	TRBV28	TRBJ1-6	CASSPHTSLDSPLHF
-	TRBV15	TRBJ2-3	CATGYPGSSGGPDTQYF
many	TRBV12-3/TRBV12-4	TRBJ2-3	CASGNTDQSGSDTQYF